The 5 T cell receptor beta chains given below trace back to one sample, sequenced in a study of T cell repertoires in cytomegalovirus infection. Each CDR3 protein is one row after TCRdb ran MiXCR on the reads. The sample lists 510,000 or so distinct CDR3 sequences; about 26% were seen once. The sequenced sample consisted of PBMCs. These TCRs come from a human donor in good health (CMV status not recorded). Some clones in this sample may be carry-over from other donors' samples.

This clonotype has just a few counts. The chain employs TRBV6-2 or TRBV6-3 and TRBJ2-1; 11 nucleotides line up with TRBD2. This CDR3 spans 18 amino acids. Trimming at V came to 7 bases and at J to 8 bases, leaving 19 bases not matched to a gene. Germline assignment: CDR1 MNHEY and CDR2 SVGEGT. The CDR3 DNA follows: TGTGCCAGCACGGGACTAGCGGACCCCCAGGGACTCCCTTATGAGCAGTTCTTC. Amino acid sequence: CASTGLADPQGLPYEQFF.

This clonotype was seen a few times. The chain is built from TRBV7-8 and TRBJ2-7; 7 positions agree with TRBD1. The J segment lost 4 bases and the V segment lost 1 base, leaving 7 bases of the junction unmatched. CDR1 is SGHVS, CDR2 FQNEAQ, per germline. The CDR3 totals 15 residues. The CDR3 DNA follows: TGTGCCAGCAGCTTAGTCCCGGGACAGCTTTACGAGCAGTACGTC. Translating it yields CASSLVPGQLYEQYV.

This chain uses TRBV24-1 with TRBJ1-4; D is possibly TRBD1 (5 bases). V dropped 3 bases and J dropped 7 bases, with 11 bases sitting between them. The CDR3 runs 14 residues. Germline-derived CDR1 and CDR2 are KGHDR and SFDVKD. CDR3 protein: CATSDPRGSEKLFF. In DNA, the CDR3 is TGTGCCACCAGTGATCCAAGGGGAAGTGAAAAACTGTTTTTT.

There are a few counts of this clonotype. The chain combines TRBV6-2 or TRBV6-3 with TRBJ1-5; TRBD1 agrees at 8 bases. V shed 9 bases, J shed 3 bases, and the junction held 7 bases outside the gene matches. The length of the CDR3 is 14 residues. CDR1 is MNHEY, CDR2 SVGEGT, per germline. The DNA for the CDR3 is TGTGCCAGTGGACAGGGAAATAACAATCAGCCCCAGCATTTT. Encoded protein: CASGQGNNNQPQHF.

This clonotype was picked up many times. This chain connects TRBV7-2 to TRBJ1-1; D is possibly TRBD1 (6 bases). The CDR3 covers 14 residues. Germline V CDR1 and CDR2: SGHTA, FQGNSA. The V end was cut by 5 bases, the J end by 5 bases, with 15 bases between. In DNA, the CDR3 is TGTGCCAGCAGCCCTAGAGGGGGGGGAACTGAAGCTTTCTTT. Protein: CASSPRGGGTEAFF.